Each of the 27 T cell receptor beta chains below was sequenced from the same sample in a study of graft-versus-host responses after intestinal transplantation. These TCRs' antigens remain unknown. Sequencing used immunoSEQ multiplex PCR; TCRdb keeps in-frame clones, though not all of them. The repertoire consists of tens of thousands of clones, with about 93% occurring once and the leading ten covering roughly 2%. This specimen consisted of unstimulated CD8+ T cells sorted from spleen or lymph node cells, obtained before intestinal transplant. All receptors derive from a human donor who received an intestinal transplant.

This sequence joins TRBV19 and TRBJ2-3; TRBD2 matches at 9 bases. The CDR3 contains 19 residues. Germline CDR1 reads LNHDA; CDR2 reads SQIVND (reference sequence). With V trimmed by 0 bases and J by 0 bases, 10 bases remained unmatched. CDR3 sequence reads: CASSIEVAGASSSTDTQYF. The CDR3, as DNA: TGTGCCAGTAGTATAGAAGTAGCGGGGGCTTCCTCTAGCACAGATACGCAGTATTTT.

The chain recombines TRBV10-3 with TRBJ1-6, with D possibly being TRBD1 (5 bases). CDR3 length: 13 amino acids. Trimming removed 0 bases at V and 18 bases at J, with 15 bases between. Germline loops: CDR1 ENHRY, CDR2 SYGVKD. The CDR3: CAISESRQGPGHF. CDR3 sequence (DNA): TGTGCCATCAGTGAGTCGAGGCAGGGCCCAGGCCACTTT.

This rearrangement joins TRBV29-1 to TRBJ2-7; 7 nucleotides match TRBD2. Trimming at V came to 6 bases and at J to 3 bases, leaving 8 bases not matched to a gene. The CDR3 is made up of 13 amino acids. The germline V gene has CDR1 SQVTM and CDR2 ANQGSEA. CDR3 protein: CSVGGGEIYEQYF. In DNA form, the CDR3 reads TGCAGCGTCGGGGGAGGGGAGATCTACGAGCAGTACTTC.

The chain joins TRBV9 to TRBJ1-2, with D maybe TRBD1 (5 bases). V was shortened by 3 bases and J by 2 bases, with 14 bases between the two germline ends. The germline gives CDR1 SGDLS, CDR2 YYNGEE. This CDR3 region has 15 residues. The CDR3 DNA reads as TGTGCCAGCAGCGGGGGGGAGAAGGGAAACTATGGCTACACCTTC. It specifies CASSGGEKGNYGYTF.

This chain uses TRBV9 with TRBJ2-1, with no clear D. Trimming stripped 4 bases from V and 0 bases from J, with 14 bases between. The CDR3 contains 16 residues. Germline V gene data show CDR1 as SGDLS and CDR2 as YYNGEE. CDR3 coding DNA: TGTGCCAGCAGCACTCGTGGCGGTAGCTCCTACAATGAGCAGTTCTTC. It yields the protein CASSTRGGSSYNEQFF.

The chain employs TRBV27 and TRBJ2-1, with 10 bases identical to TRBD2. The ends lost 7 bases at V and 5 bases at J; junction bases unmatched: 5. Germline CDR1 MNHEY, CDR2 SMNVEV (reference sequence). The CDR3 is 14 amino acids. The CDR3 DNA reads as TGTGCCAGCACCACCGGACTAGCGGACAATGAGCAGTTCTTC. This codes for CASTTGLADNEQFF.

The rearrangement links TRBV2 to TRBJ2-7; TRBD1 agrees at 7 bases. The V and J ends lost 4 bases and 4 bases, in that order; junction bases with no gene match: 1. Germline CDR1 and CDR2: SNHLY and FYNNEI. The CDR3 covers 12 residues. CDR3 sequence: CASSGQGYEQYF. For the CDR3, the DNA is TGTGCCAGCAGTGGACAGGGATACGAGCAGTACTTC.

The chain is built from TRBV29-1 and TRBJ2-5, with 8 bases that match TRBD2. This CDR3 region has 15 residues. The junction had 15 bases not matched to a gene; V was cut back by 7 bases and J by 5 bases. Looked up from germline, CDR1 is SQVTM and CDR2 is ANQGSEA. CDR3 residues: CSAHPKAGEDETQYF. In DNA form, the CDR3 reads TGCAGCGCCCACCCCAAAGCGGGGGAAGACGAGACCCAGTACTTC.

The chain uses TRBV19 and TRBJ1-1, with D uncertain. Germline V lookup: CDR1 LNHDA, CDR2 SQIVND (reference sequence). CDR3 length: 16 residues. The V and J ends lost 5 bases and 1 base respectively, with 17 bases between them. The chain's CDR3 is CASSAQTGVWNTEAFF. Here the CDR3 DNA reads TGTGCCAGTAGTGCCCAGACCGGGGTCTGGAACACTGAAGCTTTCTTT.

Points on this clone: Other DNA sequences in this specimen translate into the identical CDR3. This chain links TRBV27 with TRBJ1-2; D gene ambiguous. Trimming left V 2 bases short and J 2 bases short, with 6 bases between. Germline CDR1 is MNHEY and CDR2 is SMNVEV (reference sequence). This CDR3 region has 13 residues. This chain's CDR3 is CASSLAENYGYTF. For the CDR3, the DNA is TGTGCCAGCAGTTTAGCGGAGAACTATGGCTACACCTTC.

The chain combines TRBV15 with TRBJ2-5; TRBD1 might be the D (6 bases). This CDR3 spans 15 amino acids. V was pared by 1 base and J by 3 bases, with 12 bases between. Germline assignment: CDR1 LNHNV and CDR2 YYDKDF (reference sequence). This CDR3 is CATSRVRDTEETQYF. The CDR3 nucleotides read TGTGCCACCAGCAGAGTCCGGGACACTGAAGAGACCCAGTACTTC.

V usage is TRBV5-4 and J usage is TRBJ1-2, with 9 bases identical to TRBD1. The CDR3 has 14 amino acids. Trimming took 3 bases from V and 6 from J; bases not matched to a gene: 6. The V gene's germline CDR1 is SGHNT and CDR2 YYREEE (reference sequence). CDR3 loop: CASSWTGAFDGYTF. The CDR3 DNA follows: TGTGCCAGCAGCTGGACAGGGGCCTTTGATGGCTACACCTTC.

The chain is built from TRBV10-2 and TRBJ2-1; D may be TRBD1 (5 bases). Germline values: CDR1 WSHSY, CDR2 SAAADI. Trimming pared 5 bases from V and 0 bases from J, leaving 8 bases between. The CDR3 loop spans 14 amino acids. CDR3 in DNA: TGCGCCAGCAGTACAGGAAGCTCCTACAATGAGCAGTTCTTC. It encodes CASSTGSSYNEQFF.

This clone was observed a single time. This chain connects TRBV30 to TRBJ1-5; a weak D match, TRBD1 (6 bases). The V end was cut by 2 bases, the J end by 6 bases, with 14 bases between. Germline V gene sequence: CDR1 GTSNPN, CDR2 SVGIG (reference sequence). The CDR3 extends over 14 amino acids. CDR3 sequence (DNA): TGTGCCTGGAGTTCAACAGGGCAGGGTCAGCCCCAGCATTTT. Translation: CAWSSTGQGQPQHF. The entire variable domain, with the rest obtained from reference TRBV30 and TRBJ1-5, is as follows: SQTIHQWPATLVQPVGSPLSLECTVEGTSNPNLYWYRQAAGRGLQLLFYSVGIGQISSEVPQNLSASRPQDRQFILSSKKLLLSDSGFYLCAWSSTGQGQPQHFGDGTRLSIL.

The genes are TRBV4-1 and TRBJ2-1; D is undetermined. From germline, CDR1 is MGHRA and CDR2 YSYEKL. CDR3 length: 16 residues. V was pared by 4 bases and J by 3 bases, with 16 bases between. In nucleotides, the CDR3 is TGCGCCAGCAGCCCACTGTCCCCACCGGGCTACAATGAGCAGTTCTTC. It encodes CASSPLSPPGYNEQFF.

The chain links TRBV16 to TRBJ2-1, with D perhaps TRBD2 (7 bases). V was trimmed by 5 bases and J by 7 bases, leaving 18 bases between them. The germline V gene has CDR1 KGHSY and CDR2 FQNENV. This CDR3 comprises 15 residues. The CDR3 here is CASSAEAGAWNEQFF. The CDR3 nucleotides are TGTGCCAGCAGCGCGGAGGCGGGGGCCTGGAATGAGCAGTTCTTC.

J is TRBJ1-1 and V is TRBV9, with 8 bases aligning to TRBD1. The CDR3 contains 14 residues. Germline V gene data show CDR1 as SGDLS and CDR2 as YYNGEE. Germline trimming cut 5 bases from V and 1 base from J; bases unmatched to any gene: 4. CDR3 in DNA: TGTGCCAGCAGGGAAGGACAGGGGAACACTGAAGCTTTCTTT. Protein product: CASREGQGNTEAFF.

V gene TRBV25-1 combines with J gene TRBJ1-2; 8 bases agree with TRBD1. The CDR3 spans 15 residues. Losses at the gene ends were 6 bases for V and 5 bases for J; bases not matched to a gene: 11. CDR1 and CDR2 (germline): MGHDK, SYGVNS. The DNA of the CDR3 is TGTGCCAGCAGAGATACTCCAGGGGGCGATTATGGCTACACCTTC. It codes for CASRDTPGGDYGYTF.

The V and J genes are TRBV13 and TRBJ2-3, with D possibly being TRBD2 (7 bases). The V gene's germline CDR1 is PRHDT and CDR2 FYEKMQ (reference sequence). The V and J ends lost 5 bases and 2 bases respectively, with 17 bases between them. The CDR3 has 16 amino acids. The chain's CDR3 is CASSTNREGVTDTQYF. The DNA of the CDR3 is TGTGCCAGCAGCACCAACAGGGAGGGGGTCACAGATACGCAGTATTTT. The full variable domain, in which reference TRBV13 and TRBJ2-3 provide the parts outside the CDR3, is AAGVIQSPRHLIKEKRETATLKCYPIPRHDTVYWYQQGPGQDPQFLISFYEKMQSDKGSIPDRFSAQQFSDYHSELNMSSLELGDSALYFCASSTNREGVTDTQYFGPGTRLTVL.

The chain couples TRBV30 to TRBJ2-5, with D maybe TRBD2 (5 bases). This CDR3 comprises 14 residues. Germline CDR1 GTSNPN, CDR2 SVGIG (reference sequence). Trimming left V 2 bases short and J 4 bases short, with 14 bases between. This CDR3 reads CAWSFGPGTETQYF. CDR3 nucleotides: TGTGCCTGGAGTTTTGGCCCGGGAACAGAGACCCAGTACTTC.

The chain links TRBV15 to TRBJ2-7; D may be TRBD1 (5 bases). Trimming cost V 0 bases and J 5 bases, with 11 bases left between them. Germline V gene lookup returns CDR1 LNHNV and CDR2 YYDKDF (reference sequence). There are 14 residues in the CDR3. CDR3 protein: CATSRDARAHEQYF. Here the CDR3 DNA reads TGTGCCACCAGCAGAGATGCCAGGGCCCACGAGCAGTACTTC.

The chain has TRBV19 and TRBJ2-7; D is possibly TRBD1 (5 bases). The V gene's germline CDR1 is LNHDA and CDR2 SQIVND (reference sequence). Trimming took 10 bases from V and 3 from J, leaving 13 bases between them. CDR3 length: 12 residues. The CDR3 nucleotides are TGTGCCACCCGAATACAGGTCTACGAGCAGTACTTC. As protein: CATRIQVYEQYF.

The J gene is TRBJ2-2, the V gene TRBV21-1; the table's TRBD1 call for D was not verified on the DNA. TRBV21-1 is a listed pseudogene. This CDR3 has 13 amino acids. The CDR3 sequence: CAGVTGDNGELFF. Here the CDR3 DNA reads TGTGCAGGGGTGACAGGGGATAACGGGGAGCTGTTTTTT.

The rearrangement uses TRBV5-6 and TRBJ2-7; unclear D gene. The germline V and J ends were trimmed by 2 bases and 6 bases, with 9 bases remaining between them. The CDR3 runs to 12 residues. The germline CDR1 and CDR2 sequences are SGHDT and YYEEEE. The chain's CDR3 is CASSFEPLEQYF. The CDR3 DNA reads as TGTGCCAGCAGCTTTGAGCCTCTCGAGCAGTACTTC.

This sequence joins TRBV11-2 and TRBJ1-1; 8 positions agree with TRBD1. Per the germline V gene, CDR1 is SGHAT and CDR2 is FQNNGV. Trimming removed 6 bases from V and 3 bases from J; junction bases left unmatched: 15. CDR3 size: 17 residues. The CDR3 nucleotides read TGTGCCAGCAGTTACCGACAGGGGACCCCATTTGACACTGAAGCTTTCTTT. It specifies CASSYRQGTPFDTEAFF.

V gene TRBV7-2 combines with J gene TRBJ2-3; the match to TRBD2 covers 12 bases. The J segment lost 5 bases and the V segment lost 3 bases, leaving 3 bases of the junction unmatched. CDR1 is SGHTA and CDR2 is FQGNSA in the germline V gene. This CDR3 region has 15 residues. CDR3 region: CASSFLLAGGDTQYF. Written as DNA, the CDR3 is TGTGCCAGCAGCTTTCTACTAGCGGGAGGAGATACGCAGTATTTT.

V gene TRBV11-2 combines with J gene TRBJ1-2; 7 bases align to TRBD1. The V gene's germline CDR1 is SGHAT and CDR2 FQNNGV. CDR3 length: 16 residues. Trimming at V came to 2 bases and at J to 6 bases, leaving 12 bases not matched to a gene. CDR3 bases: TGTGCCAGCAGCTTACCCAAACAGGGGCCCTCTAATGGCTACACCTTC. Protein: CASSLPKQGPSNGYTF.